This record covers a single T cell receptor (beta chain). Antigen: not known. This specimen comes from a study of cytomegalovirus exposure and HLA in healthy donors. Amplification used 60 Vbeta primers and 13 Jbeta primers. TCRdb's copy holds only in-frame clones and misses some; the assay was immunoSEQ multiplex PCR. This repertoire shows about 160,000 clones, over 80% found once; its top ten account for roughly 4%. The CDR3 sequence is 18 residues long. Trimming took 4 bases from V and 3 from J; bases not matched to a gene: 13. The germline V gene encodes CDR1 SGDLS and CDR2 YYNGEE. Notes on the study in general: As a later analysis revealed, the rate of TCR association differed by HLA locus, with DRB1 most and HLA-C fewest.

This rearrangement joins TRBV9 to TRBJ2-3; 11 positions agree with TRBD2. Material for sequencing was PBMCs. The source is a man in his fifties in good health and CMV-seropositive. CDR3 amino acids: CASSLGTSGGGRTDTQYF. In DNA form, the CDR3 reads TGTGCCAGCAGCCTCGGGACTAGCGGAGGGGGGAGGACAGATACGCAGTATTTT.